This TCR beta chain was identified during a study of T-cell reconstitution after alpha-beta-depleted transplantation in children. Whole-study findings and limits: High day-60 TCRbeta diversity in some patients came from surviving recipient T cells and thymic progenitors. Several hundred expanded graft clones reportedly gave rise to the alpha-beta T cells present about two months after transplant. The authors attributed T-cell counts and diversity one year after transplant mostly to newly produced T cells.

This CDR3 region has 22 residues. Construction of the TCRbeta library involved unique molecular identifiers. MiXCR, run by TCRdb on the PCR reads, gives a single entry per CDR3 protein. Here the sample spans a few hundred thousand distinct CDR3 sequences, roughly 15% being singletons. This clonotype was detected only a few times. Its antigen is unknown. The receptor comes from a boy under two years old who had a stem cell transplant for Wiskott-Aldrich syndrome, so the T cells may come from the graft donor. The chain has TRBV21-1 and TRBJ2-6; the listed D gene, TRBD1, was not tested against the DNA. TRBV21-1 is given as a pseudogene. The sequencing here drew on PBMCs, mostly from graft donor cells, taken 360 days after TCRalphabeta/CD19-depleted stem cell transplant. CDR3 sequence: CASSKEGLLGGQVHSGANVLTF. The CDR3 DNA reads as TGTGCCAGCAGCAAAGAAGGGTTGTTAGGGGGACAGGTTCACTCTGGGGCCAACGTCCTGACTTTC.